This T cell receptor beta chain was observed in a study of blood T cell repertoires in COVID-19. Whole-study context: Samples of COVID-19 (acute and convalescent) were obtained from the United States, Italy and Spain. PBMCs, B-cell-depleted T cells, or T cells were the source of the cDNA or gDNA that made up the material.

Study processing details: Amplifying reference gene primers gave estimates of nucleated cell counts. Method: immunoSEQ multiplex PCR; TCRdb's copy keeps in-frame clones and lacks some. The V and J calls and clone size are taken from that table; D and trimming were inferred from the DNA. The data hold more than 250,000 clones, with approximately 82% observed a single time. V trimming: 6 bases; J trimming: 6 bases; junction bases outside the gene matches: 8. The germline V gene has CDR1 SGHTA and CDR2 FQGNSA. The CDR3 runs 15 residues. This rearrangement joins TRBV7-2 to TRBJ2-2; 9 nucleotides match TRBD1. This clonotype originated in a man aged 55 to 70 who had recovered from COVID-19. The sequenced sample was peripheral blood. The CDR3 DNA follows: TGTGCCAGCAGGTTGACAGGGGGTTTGGCCGGGGAGCTGTTTTTT. Protein: CASRLTGGLAGELFF. Full variable domain (missing parts from reference TRBV7-2 and TRBJ2-2): GAGVSQSPSNKVTEKGKDVELRCDPISGHTALYWYRQSLGQGLEFLIYFQGNSAPDKSGLPSDRFSAERTGGSVSTLTIQRTQQEDSAVYLCASRLTGGLAGELFFGEGSRLTVL.